The 20 T cell receptor beta chains given below trace back to one sample, sequenced in a study of T cells in Graves' hyperthyroidism and ophthalmopathy. Researchers took RNA transcripts and amplified the TCR beta CDR3 regions from them. In the first-round RT-PCR of the TCR CDR3, the HTBI primer set was used. TCRdb called the multiplex PCR reads again in MiXCR, with one record for every CDR3 protein. This sample has a few hundred thousand distinct CDR3 sequences, with roughly 13% found just once. The specimen sequenced was blood. The receptors derive from a woman in her thirties or forties with Graves' ophthalmopathy.

The chain links TRBV30 to TRBJ2-1, with 7 bases that match TRBD2. The CDR3 is 15 amino acids. V was pared by 5 bases and J by 5 bases, with 12 bases of the junction left unmatched. Germline CDR1 is GTSNPN and CDR2 is SVGIG (reference sequence). The CDR3 DNA reads as TGTGCCTGGGTTGGGAGGGGCTTAAACCACAATGAGCAGTTCTTC. Its translation is CAWVGRGLNHNEQFF.

A few counts support this clonotype. The rearrangement links TRBV12-3 or TRBV12-4 to TRBJ2-7; 14 positions agree with TRBD2. With V trimmed by 6 bases and J by 5 bases, 6 bases remained unmatched. This CDR3 is 15 amino acids long. CDR3 coding DNA: TGTGCCAGCAGCTCCCCGACTAGCGGGAGGGACGAGCAGTACTTC. This encodes CASSSPTSGRDEQYF.

This clonotype was seen ten or more times. V and J are TRBV20-1 and TRBJ1-1, with a tentative D call TRBD1 (5 bases). The V end lost 5 bases, the J end lost 0 bases, and 16 bases lay between the germline ends. Germline-derived CDR1 and CDR2 are DFQATT and SNEGSKA (reference sequence). The CDR3 consists of 15 residues. The DNA of the CDR3 is TGCAGTGCTTCTCCGACAGCTACAATGAACACTGAAGCTTTCTTT. Translated: CSASPTATMNTEAFF.

The rearrangement uses TRBV19 and TRBJ1-6; D remains unclear. V dropped 5 bases and J dropped 7 bases, with 9 bases sitting between them. Looked up from germline, CDR1 is LNHDA and CDR2 is SQIVND (reference sequence). The CDR3 is 13 residues long. The CDR3 DNA follows: TGTGCCAGTAGTTCCCGGCCGAATTCACCCCTCCACTTT. This translates into CASSSRPNSPLHF.

V gene TRBV6-2 or TRBV6-3 combines with J gene TRBJ1-1; TRBD1 aligns across 11 bases. The germline V gene has CDR1 MNHEY and CDR2 SVGEGT. The ends lost 2 bases at V and 4 bases at J; junction bases unmatched: 3. The CDR3 covers 15 residues. As DNA, the CDR3 is TGTGCCAGCAGTTACCTGGGGACAGGGGGCACTGAAGCTTTCTTT. Protein: CASSYLGTGGTEAFF.

This clonotype turned up a few times. The chain links TRBV27 to TRBJ1-1; a possible D gene is TRBD1 (5 bases). The germline V gene has CDR1 MNHEY and CDR2 SMNVEV (reference sequence). The CDR3 is 14 amino acids. Trimming took off 3 bases at V and 4 bases at J, with 12 bases between the two ends. CDR3 residues: CASSLRQGFTEAFF. CDR3 DNA sequence: TGTGCCAGCAGTTTGAGGCAGGGATTCACTGAAGCTTTCTTT.

This clonotype was observed a handful of times. The gene calls are TRBV7-8 and TRBJ2-1; TRBD1 matches at 7 bases. Germline CDR1 is SGHVS and CDR2 is FQNEAQ. The CDR3 has 13 amino acids. V gave up 6 bases and J gave up 6 bases; unmatched junction bases: 5. The CDR3 nucleotides are TGTGCCAGCAGACCTGGGACAGTCAATGAGCAGTTCTTC. This gives the protein CASRPGTVNEQFF. Full variable domain (missing parts from reference TRBV7-8 and TRBJ2-1): GAGVSQSPRYKVAKRGQDVALRCDPISGHVSLFWYQQALGQGPEFLTYFQNEAQLDKSGLPSDRFFAERPEGSVSTLKIQRTQQEDSAVYLCASRPGTVNEQFFGPGTRLTVL.

This clonotype was seen ten or more times. The rearrangement uses TRBV20-1 and TRBJ1-5, with a tentative D call TRBD1 (5 bases). The germline gives CDR1 DFQATT, CDR2 SNEGSKA (reference sequence). The CDR3 is made up of 15 amino acids. The V gene lost 2 bases and the J gene lost 7 bases, with 18 bases spanning the gap. The CDR3 region is CSARPQGFEMQPQHF. DNA for the CDR3: TGCAGTGCTAGACCCCAGGGCTTTGAGATGCAGCCCCAGCATTTT.

This clonotype came up a few times. V and J are TRBV2 and TRBJ1-2, with TRBD1 matching 7 bases. This CDR3 is 15 amino acids long. The ends lost 2 bases at V and 4 bases at J; junction bases unmatched: 7. Germline V CDR1 and CDR2: SNHLY, FYNNEI. The CDR3: CASSESPGQFYGYTF. CDR3 sequence (DNA): TGTGCCAGCAGTGAAAGTCCGGGACAGTTCTATGGCTACACCTTC.

Of note for this clonotype: The junction departs from germline at one end; a sequencing error may be responsible. The chain carries TRBV6-5 and TRBJ1-5; D is unclear. The CDR3 extends over 14 amino acids. From germline, CDR1 is MNHEY and CDR2 SVGAGI. CDR3 region: CTSSYVTDDQPQHF. The CDR3 DNA reads TGTACCAGCAGTTACGTGACGGATGATCAGCCCCAGCATTTT.

Turning to this clonotype: One base away lies a much larger clone, so this may be a sequencing read error. The chain recombines TRBV3-1 with TRBJ1-1; TRBD1 is a possible D gene (5 bases). The CDR3 contains 16 residues. Germline loops: CDR1 LGHDT, CDR2 YNNKEL (reference sequence). The CDR3 sequence is CASSPKVGGMNTEDFF. As DNA, the CDR3 is TGTGCCAGCAGCCCTAAGGTGGGGGGTATGAACACTGAAGATTTCTTT.

This clonotype was counted only a few times. The J gene is TRBJ2-1, the V gene TRBV6-1, with D hard to call. The germline V gene encodes CDR1 MNHNS and CDR2 SASEGT. This CDR3 spans 14 amino acids. The V and J ends lost 8 bases and 0 bases respectively, with 11 bases between them. CDR3 region: CASLAASSYNEQFF. The CDR3 DNA is TGTGCCAGCTTGGCCGCAAGCTCCTACAATGAGCAGTTCTTC.

As for this clonotype: This clone may be a read error of a much larger clone one base away. The genes are TRBV18 and TRBJ2-5, with D tentatively TRBD2 (5 bases). The last part of the DNA fits TRBJ2-1 better; the J call may be wrong. CDR3 length: 11 amino acids. Germline V gene sequence: CDR1 KGHSH, CDR2 LQKENI. In DNA, the CDR3 is TGTGCCAGCTCCGAGCGGCAGACCCAGTTCTTC. It translates to CASSERQTQFF.

Ten or more counts support this clonotype. The chain uses TRBV5-1 and TRBJ1-1; D remains ambiguous. The CDR3 length is 14 residues. In germline, CDR1 is SGHRS, CDR2 YFSETQ. The V end was cut by 4 bases, the J end by 5 bases, with 15 bases between. CDR3: CASSPSRAGTEAFF. The CDR3 nucleotides are TGCGCCAGCAGCCCGTCGAGAGCTGGGACTGAAGCTTTCTTT.

This clonotype was seen repeatedly, ten times or more. This rearrangement joins TRBV20-1 to TRBJ2-7, with TRBD2 matching over 11 bases. Germline V CDR1 and CDR2: DFQATT, SNEGSKA (reference sequence). V was clipped by 7 bases and J by 6 bases; unmatched bases: 2. This CDR3 is 11 amino acids long. DNA of the CDR3: TGCAGTGTGGGGACTAGCGGCGAGCAGTACTTC. Its translation: CSVGTSGEQYF.

This clonotype came up many times. J is TRBJ1-1 and V is TRBV29-1, with 7 positions matching TRBD1. With V trimmed by 7 bases and J by 5 bases, 10 bases remained unmatched. Germline V gene lookup returns CDR1 SQVTM and CDR2 ANQGSEA. This CDR3 region has 13 residues. CDR3 loop: CSGLGQLGTEAFF. The CDR3 DNA sequence: TGCAGCGGACTGGGACAGCTCGGGACTGAAGCTTTCTTT.

The gene calls are TRBV6-1 and TRBJ2-1, with 8 positions matching TRBD1. J lost 3 bases, V lost 5 bases, and 9 bases had no gene match. This CDR3 comprises 16 residues. CDR1 and CDR2 from the germline V gene are MNHNS and SASEGT. The CDR3 DNA is TGTGCCAGCAGTTCAGCGACAGGGGTTAACTACAATGAGCAGTTCTTC. Its protein is CASSSATGVNYNEQFF.

The chain has TRBV20-1 and TRBJ1-1; D uncertain. Looked up from germline, CDR1 is DFQATT and CDR2 is SNEGSKA (reference sequence). Deletions cut 6 bases from V and 3 bases from J, with 17 bases between. The CDR3 runs to 14 residues. CDR3 DNA: TGCAGTGCGGAGGGCATGGCTCGGGACACTGAAGCTTTCTTT. This codes for CSAEGMARDTEAFF.

This clonotype was recorded at least ten times. The chain is built from TRBV12-3 or TRBV12-4 and TRBJ1-5, with D perhaps matching TRBD1 (5 bases). The germline V and J ends were trimmed by 1 base and 5 bases, with 9 bases remaining between them. The CDR3 runs 14 residues. The chain's CDR3 is CASSLGTLYQPQHF. DNA of the CDR3: TGTGCCAGCAGTTTAGGGACACTTTATCAGCCCCAGCATTTT.

The V gene is TRBV5-6, the J gene TRBJ2-1, with no clear D. The germline V gene encodes CDR1 SGHDT and CDR2 YYEEEE. The CDR3 consists of 12 residues. V lost 2 bases and J lost 10, with 10 bases in between. CDR3 bases: TGTGCCAGCAGCTTAGGTGACACAGAGCAGTTCTTC. Protein product: CASSLGDTEQFF.